A single sample gave rise to the 7 T cell receptor beta chains below, sequenced in a study of a mutant IDH1 vaccine in newly diagnosed glioma. This sample's time point: baseline, week 1 (first vaccination visit). The treatment here: pre-vaccination baseline after standard-of-care therapy. Sequenced by immunoSEQ multiplex PCR; TCRdb stores in-frame clones only, minus some. The table includes over 80,000 clones, about 90% detected once. The material was PBMCs, obtained from a glioma patient treated with radiotherapy, temozolomide or both. The receptors come from a woman aged 45-65 years with glioma.

The rearrangement uses TRBV5-1 and TRBJ2-1; the match to TRBD2 covers 7 bases. V lost 0 bases and J lost 8; bases outside the gene matches: 11. Germline CDR1 is SGHRS and CDR2 is YFSETQ. This CDR3 region has 16 residues. CDR3 residues: CASSLGGGSRGDEQFF. DNA of the CDR3: TGCGCCAGCAGCTTGGGAGGCGGGAGCCGGGGGGATGAGCAGTTCTTC.

V and J are TRBV6-4 and TRBJ2-1, with 7 bases fitting TRBD2. The CDR3 sequence is 14 residues long. Germline V gene data show CDR1 as MRHNA and CDR2 as SNTAGT. J was trimmed by 4 bases and V by 8 bases; bases with no gene match: 8. The CDR3 coding sequence is TGTGCCAGCTCAGCTGGGAGGGAATACAATGAGCAGTTCTTC. Translation: CASSAGREYNEQFF.

The CDR3, as DNA: TGTGCCAGCAGCTTAGTCCGGGACATGAATGAAAAACTGTTTTTT. It encodes CASSLVRDMNEKLFF. This chain links TRBV7-9 with TRBJ1-4; TRBD1 might be the D (6 bases). The CDR3 extends over 15 amino acids. Trimming removed 1 base at V and 5 bases at J, with 11 bases between. Germline V lookup: CDR1 SEHNR, CDR2 FQNEAQ (reference sequence).

CDR3 residues: CASSWGTGVKETQYF. The CDR3 region has the DNA TGTGCCAGCAGCTGGGGGACAGGGGTAAAAGAGACCCAGTACTTC. The chain couples TRBV5-4 to TRBJ2-5; 10 bases align to TRBD1. Per germline, CDR1 SGHNT and CDR2 YYREEE (reference sequence). The CDR3 sequence is 15 residues long. Unmatched junction bases numbered 5, after V lost 3 bases and J lost 3 bases.

J is TRBJ2-1 and V is TRBV21-1; the DNA was not used to check the table's D call, TRBD2. TRBV21-1 is a pseudogene locus. CDR3 size: 16 residues. CDR3 loop: CASSTSGGSSYNEQFF. As DNA, the CDR3 is TGTGCCAGCAGCACTAGCGGAGGGAGCTCCTACAATGAGCAGTTCTTC.

The rearrangement links TRBV5-1 to TRBJ1-1; D unresolved. The CDR3 spans 14 residues. Germline V CDR1 and CDR2: SGHRS, YFSETQ. The V and J ends lost 2 bases and 3 bases respectively, with 11 bases between them. CDR3 protein: CASSLLERDTEAFF. The CDR3 nucleotides read TGCGCCAGCAGCTTACTAGAGAGGGACACTGAAGCTTTCTTT. Full variable domain (remainder filled in from reference TRBV5-1 and TRBJ1-1): KAGVTQTPRYLIKTRGQQVTLSCSPISGHRSVSWYQQTPGQGLQFLFEYFSETQRNKGNFPGRFSGRQFSNSRSEMNVSTLELGDSALYLCASSLLERDTEAFFGQGTRLTVV.

The rearrangement links TRBV27 to TRBJ2-2; D gene uncertain. CDR1 and CDR2 from the germline V gene are MNHEY and SMNVEV (reference sequence). This CDR3 contains 15 residues. With 3 bases removed from V and 2 bases from J, the gap between germline ends came to 10 bases. CDR3 loop: CASSFSQINTGELFF. The CDR3 DNA sequence: TGTGCCAGCAGTTTTTCCCAGATAAACACCGGGGAGCTGTTTTTT.